This TCR beta chain comes out of a study of siplizumab effects on memory and regulatory T cells. Assay used: immunoSEQ multiplex PCR; TCRdb lists only in-frame clones, some missing. The table includes about 68,000 clones, 85% to 95% detected once. Germline V gives CDR1 SQVTM, CDR2 ANQGSEA. Trimming left V 6 bases short and J 4 bases short, with 15 bases between. The CDR3 is 13 residues long. V is TRBV29-1 and J is TRBJ1-2; D is undetermined. The sequenced sample was CD8+ T cells sorted from blood. The clonotype originates from a human donor in good health. CDR3 residues: CSVIPADGYGYTF. CDR3 DNA: TGCAGCGTGATTCCGGCAGACGGCTATGGCTACACCTTC.